This TCR beta chain was sequenced during a study of cytomegalovirus exposure and HLA in healthy donors. The CDR3 consists of 15 residues. J lost 6 bases, V lost 5 bases, and 7 bases had no gene match. Germline-derived CDR1 and CDR2 are SGHTA and FQGTGA. PCR amplification relied on 60 Vbeta primers (plus 13 Jbeta primers). Generated by immunoSEQ multiplex PCR, the TCRdb table keeps only in-frame clones and is missing some. The sample yields some 120,000 clones, 70% to 80% seen once. Sequenced: PBMCs. This receptor was obtained from a woman in her late teens or twenties in good health and CMV-seropositive. The chain links TRBV7-3 to TRBJ2-2; 9 nucleotides align to TRBD2. The CDR3 DNA sequence: TGTGCCAGCAGCGGCCCCCTAGCGGGGCCCGGGGAGCTGTTTTTT. This encodes CASSGPLAGPGELFF.